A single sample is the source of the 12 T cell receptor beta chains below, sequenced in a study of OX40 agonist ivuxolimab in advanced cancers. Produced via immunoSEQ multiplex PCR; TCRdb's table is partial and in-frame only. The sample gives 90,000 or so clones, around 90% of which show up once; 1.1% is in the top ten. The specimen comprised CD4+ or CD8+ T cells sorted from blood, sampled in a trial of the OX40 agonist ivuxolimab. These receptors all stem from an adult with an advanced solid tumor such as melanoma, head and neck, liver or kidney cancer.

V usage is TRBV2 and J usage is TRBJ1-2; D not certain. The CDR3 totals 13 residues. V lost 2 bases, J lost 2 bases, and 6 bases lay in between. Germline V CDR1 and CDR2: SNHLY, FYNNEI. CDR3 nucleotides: TGTGCCAGCAGTGAATCCGGGAACTATGGCTACACCTTC. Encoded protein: CASSESGNYGYTF.

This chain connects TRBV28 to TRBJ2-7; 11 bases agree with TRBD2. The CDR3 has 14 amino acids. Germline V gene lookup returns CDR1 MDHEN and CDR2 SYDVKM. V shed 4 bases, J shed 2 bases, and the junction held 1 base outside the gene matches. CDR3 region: CASSYSGRAYEQYF. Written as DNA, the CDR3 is TGTGCCAGCAGTTATAGCGGGAGGGCCTACGAGCAGTACTTC.

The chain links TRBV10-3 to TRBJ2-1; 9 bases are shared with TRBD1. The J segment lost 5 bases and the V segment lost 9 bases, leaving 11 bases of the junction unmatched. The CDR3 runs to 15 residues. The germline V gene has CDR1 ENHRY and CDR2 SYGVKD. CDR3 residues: CAIGIGTGTNNEQFF. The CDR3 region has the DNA TGTGCCATTGGGATTGGGACAGGGACGAACAATGAGCAGTTCTTC.

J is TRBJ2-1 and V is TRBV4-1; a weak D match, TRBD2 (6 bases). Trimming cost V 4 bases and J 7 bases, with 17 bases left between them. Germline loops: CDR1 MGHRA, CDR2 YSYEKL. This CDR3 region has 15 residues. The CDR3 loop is CASSPGPQGGNEQFF. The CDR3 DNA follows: TGCGCCAGCAGCCCGGGACCTCAGGGAGGTAATGAGCAGTTCTTC.

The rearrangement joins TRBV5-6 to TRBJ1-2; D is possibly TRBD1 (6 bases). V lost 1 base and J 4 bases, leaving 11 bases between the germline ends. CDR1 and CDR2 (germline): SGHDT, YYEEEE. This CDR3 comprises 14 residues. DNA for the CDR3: TGTGCCAGCAGCTTGCTGCAGGGGAGCTATGGCTACACCTTC. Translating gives CASSLLQGSYGYTF.

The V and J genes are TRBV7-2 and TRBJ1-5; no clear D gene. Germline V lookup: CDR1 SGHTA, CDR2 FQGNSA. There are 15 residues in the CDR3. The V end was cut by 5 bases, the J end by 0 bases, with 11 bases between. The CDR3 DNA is TGTGCCAGCAGCCTTGGAGGGCCTAGCAATCAGCCCCAGCATTTT. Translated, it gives CASSLGGPSNQPQHF.

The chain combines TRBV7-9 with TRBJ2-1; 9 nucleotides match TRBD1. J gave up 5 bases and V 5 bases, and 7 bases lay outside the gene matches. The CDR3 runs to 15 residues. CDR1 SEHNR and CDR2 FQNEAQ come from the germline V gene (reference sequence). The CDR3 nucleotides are TGTGCCAGCAGCCCCCGGGGGACAGGGAACAATGAGCAGTTCTTC. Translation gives CASSPRGTGNNEQFF.

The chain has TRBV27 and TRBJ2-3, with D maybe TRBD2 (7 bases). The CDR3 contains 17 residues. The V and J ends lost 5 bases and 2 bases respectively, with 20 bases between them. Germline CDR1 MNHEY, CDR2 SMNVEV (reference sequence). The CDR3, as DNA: TGTGCCAGCAGTCGCTCCCCGGGGGGCAGAACCACAGATACGCAGTATTTT. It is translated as CASSRSPGGRTTDTQYF.

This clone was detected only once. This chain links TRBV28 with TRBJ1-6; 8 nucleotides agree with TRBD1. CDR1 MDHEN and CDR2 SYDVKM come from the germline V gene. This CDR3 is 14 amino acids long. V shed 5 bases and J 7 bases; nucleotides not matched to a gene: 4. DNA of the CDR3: TGTGCCAGCAGTACCACAGGGGGGAATTCACCCCTCCACTTT. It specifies CASSTTGGNSPLHF.

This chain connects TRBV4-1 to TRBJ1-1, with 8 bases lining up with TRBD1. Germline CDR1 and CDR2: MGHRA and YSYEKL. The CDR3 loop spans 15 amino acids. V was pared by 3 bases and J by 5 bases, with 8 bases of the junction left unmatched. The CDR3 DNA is TGCGCCAGCAGCCATGCATACAGGGGGAGGACTGAAGCTTTCTTT. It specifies CASSHAYRGRTEAFF.

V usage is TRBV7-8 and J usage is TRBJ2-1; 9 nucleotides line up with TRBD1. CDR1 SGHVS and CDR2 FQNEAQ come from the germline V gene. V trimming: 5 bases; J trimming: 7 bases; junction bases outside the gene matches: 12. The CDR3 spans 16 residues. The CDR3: CASSPYRDRDFNEQFF. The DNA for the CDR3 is TGTGCCAGCAGCCCCTACAGGGACAGGGATTTTAATGAGCAGTTCTTC.

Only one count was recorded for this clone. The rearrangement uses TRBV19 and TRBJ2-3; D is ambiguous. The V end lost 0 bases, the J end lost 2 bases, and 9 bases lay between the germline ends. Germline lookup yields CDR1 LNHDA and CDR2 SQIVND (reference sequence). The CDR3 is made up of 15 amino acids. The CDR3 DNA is TGTGCCAGTAGTATAGATCAAGTAACCACAGATACGCAGTATTTT. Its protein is CASSIDQVTTDTQYF. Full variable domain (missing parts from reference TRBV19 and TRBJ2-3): DGGITQSPKYLFRKEGQNVTLSCEQNLNHDAMYWYRQDPGQGLRLIYYSQIVNDFQKGDIAEGYSVSREKKESFPLTVTSAQKNPTAFYLCASSIDQVTTDTQYFGPGTRLTVL.